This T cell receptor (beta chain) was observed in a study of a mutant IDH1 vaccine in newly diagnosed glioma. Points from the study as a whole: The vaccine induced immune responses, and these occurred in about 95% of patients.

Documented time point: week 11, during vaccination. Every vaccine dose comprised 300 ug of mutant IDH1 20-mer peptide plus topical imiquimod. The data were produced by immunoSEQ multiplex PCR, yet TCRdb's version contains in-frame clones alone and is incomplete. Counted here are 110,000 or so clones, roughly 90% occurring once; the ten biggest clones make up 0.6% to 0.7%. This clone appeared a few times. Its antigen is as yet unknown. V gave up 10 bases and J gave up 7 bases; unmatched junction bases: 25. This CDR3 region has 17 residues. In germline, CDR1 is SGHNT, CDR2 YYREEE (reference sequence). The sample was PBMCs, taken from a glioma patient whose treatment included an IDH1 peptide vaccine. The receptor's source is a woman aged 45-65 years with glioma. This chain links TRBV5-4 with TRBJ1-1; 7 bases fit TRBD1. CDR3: CAVPRGGDRQGGDEAFF. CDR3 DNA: TGTGCCGTGCCGCGGGGGGGGGACAGACAGGGCGGCGATGAAGCTTTCTTT.